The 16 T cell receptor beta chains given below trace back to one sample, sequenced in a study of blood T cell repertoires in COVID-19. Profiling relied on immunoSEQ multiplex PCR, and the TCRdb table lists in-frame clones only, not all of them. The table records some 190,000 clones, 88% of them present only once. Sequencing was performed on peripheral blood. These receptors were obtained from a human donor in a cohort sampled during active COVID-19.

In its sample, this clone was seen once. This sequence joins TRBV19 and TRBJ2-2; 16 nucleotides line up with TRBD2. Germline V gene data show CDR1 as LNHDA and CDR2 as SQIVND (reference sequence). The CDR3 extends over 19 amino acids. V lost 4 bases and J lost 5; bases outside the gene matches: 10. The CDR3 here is CASSTGLAGGQRWTGELFF. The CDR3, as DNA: TGTGCCAGTAGTACGGGACTAGCGGGAGGGCAGCGGTGGACCGGGGAGCTGTTTTTT.

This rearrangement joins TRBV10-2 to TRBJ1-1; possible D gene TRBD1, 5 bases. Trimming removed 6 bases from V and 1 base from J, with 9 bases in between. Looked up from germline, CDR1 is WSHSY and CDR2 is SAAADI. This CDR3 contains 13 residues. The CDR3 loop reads CASRDTWNTEAFF. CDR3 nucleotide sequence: TGCGCCAGCAGGGACACTTGGAACACTGAAGCTTTCTTT.

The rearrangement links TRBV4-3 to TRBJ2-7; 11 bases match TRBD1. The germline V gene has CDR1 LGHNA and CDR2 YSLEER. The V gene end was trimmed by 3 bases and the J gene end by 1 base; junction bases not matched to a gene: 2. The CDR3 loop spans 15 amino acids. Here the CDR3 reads CASSQGQGVSYEQYF. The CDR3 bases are TGCGCCAGCAGCCAGGGACAGGGGGTATCCTACGAGCAGTACTTC.

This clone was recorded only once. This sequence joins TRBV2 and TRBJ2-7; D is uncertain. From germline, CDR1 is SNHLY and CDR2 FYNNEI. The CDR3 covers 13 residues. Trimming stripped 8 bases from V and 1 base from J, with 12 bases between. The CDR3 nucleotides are TGTGCCAGCGCGACTTACCCTTCCTACGAGCAGTACTTC. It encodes CASATYPSYEQYF.

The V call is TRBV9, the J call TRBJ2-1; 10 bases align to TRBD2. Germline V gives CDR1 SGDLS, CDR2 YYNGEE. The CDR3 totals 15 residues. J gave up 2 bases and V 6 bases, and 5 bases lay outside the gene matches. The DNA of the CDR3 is TGTGCCAGCACTCTAGCGGGAGAAACCTACAATGAGCAGTTCTTC. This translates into CASTLAGETYNEQFF.

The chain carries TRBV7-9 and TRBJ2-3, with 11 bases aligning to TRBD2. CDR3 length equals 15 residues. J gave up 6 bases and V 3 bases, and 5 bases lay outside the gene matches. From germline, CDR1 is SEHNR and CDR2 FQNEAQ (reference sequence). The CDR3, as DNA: TGTGCCAGCAGCTTTAGCGGGGGGGCCGGGGATACGCAGTATTTT. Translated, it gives CASSFSGGAGDTQYF.

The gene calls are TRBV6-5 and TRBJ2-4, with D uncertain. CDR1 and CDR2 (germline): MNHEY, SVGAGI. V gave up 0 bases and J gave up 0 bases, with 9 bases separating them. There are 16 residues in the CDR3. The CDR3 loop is CASSYSASLAKNIQYF. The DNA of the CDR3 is TGTGCCAGCAGTTACTCGGCCAGTTTAGCCAAAAACATTCAGTACTTC.

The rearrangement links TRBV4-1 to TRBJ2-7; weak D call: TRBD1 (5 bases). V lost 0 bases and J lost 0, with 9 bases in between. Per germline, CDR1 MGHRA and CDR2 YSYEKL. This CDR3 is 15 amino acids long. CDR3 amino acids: CASSQDRVGSYEQYF. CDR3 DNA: TGCGCCAGCAGCCAAGACAGGGTTGGCTCCTACGAGCAGTACTTC.

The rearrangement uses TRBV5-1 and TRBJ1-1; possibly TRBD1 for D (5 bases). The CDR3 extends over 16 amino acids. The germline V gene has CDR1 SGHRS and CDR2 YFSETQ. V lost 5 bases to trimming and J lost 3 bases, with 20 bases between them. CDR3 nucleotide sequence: TGCGCCAGCAGTCCCCAGGGCCCACCTTCGTACACTGAAGCTTTCTTT. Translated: CASSPQGPPSYTEAFF.

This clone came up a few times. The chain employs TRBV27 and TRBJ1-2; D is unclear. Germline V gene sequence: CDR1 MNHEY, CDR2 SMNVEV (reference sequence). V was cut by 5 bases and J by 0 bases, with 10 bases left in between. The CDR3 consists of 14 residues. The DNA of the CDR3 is TGTGCCAGCAGTCTGCGAGGAGCTAACTATGGCTACACCTTC. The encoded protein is CASSLRGANYGYTF.

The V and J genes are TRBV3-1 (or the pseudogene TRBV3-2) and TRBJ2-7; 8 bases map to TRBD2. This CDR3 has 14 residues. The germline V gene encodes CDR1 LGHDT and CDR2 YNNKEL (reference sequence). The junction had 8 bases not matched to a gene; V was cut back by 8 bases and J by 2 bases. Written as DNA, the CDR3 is TGTGCCAGCGGTAGTTTCGGGAGGGCCTACGAGCAGTACTTC. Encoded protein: CASGSFGRAYEQYF.

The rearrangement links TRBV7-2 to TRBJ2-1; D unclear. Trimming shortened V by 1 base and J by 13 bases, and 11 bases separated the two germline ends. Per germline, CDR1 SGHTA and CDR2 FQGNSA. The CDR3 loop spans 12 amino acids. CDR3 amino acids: CASSLDFSLQFF. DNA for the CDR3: TGTGCCAGCAGCTTAGATTTTAGCCTCCAGTTCTTC.

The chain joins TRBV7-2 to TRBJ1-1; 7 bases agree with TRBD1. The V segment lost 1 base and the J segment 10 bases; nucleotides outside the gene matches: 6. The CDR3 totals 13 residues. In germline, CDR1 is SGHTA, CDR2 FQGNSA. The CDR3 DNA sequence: TGTGCCAGCAGCTTAGTGAGACAGGGAACAGCTTTCTTT. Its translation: CASSLVRQGTAFF. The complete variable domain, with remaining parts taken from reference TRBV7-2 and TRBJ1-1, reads GAGVSQSPSNKVTEKGKDVELRCDPISGHTALYWYRQSLGQGLEFLIYFQGNSAPDKSGLPSDRFSAERTGGSVSTLTIQRTQQEDSAVYLCASSLVRQGTAFFGQGTRLTVV.

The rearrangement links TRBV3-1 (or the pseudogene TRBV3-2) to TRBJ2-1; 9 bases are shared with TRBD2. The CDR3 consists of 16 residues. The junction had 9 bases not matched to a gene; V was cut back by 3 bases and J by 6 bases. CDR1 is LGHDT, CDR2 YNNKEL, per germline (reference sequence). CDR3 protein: CASSQNGAGGINEQFF. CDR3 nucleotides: TGTGCCAGCAGCCAGAACGGGGCGGGGGGGATCAATGAGCAGTTCTTC.

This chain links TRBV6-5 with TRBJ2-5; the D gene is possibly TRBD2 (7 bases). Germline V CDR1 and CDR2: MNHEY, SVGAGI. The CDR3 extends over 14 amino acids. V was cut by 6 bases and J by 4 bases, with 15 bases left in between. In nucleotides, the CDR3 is TGTGCCAGCAGGCCGCCGGGGGGCCGAGAGACCCAGTACTTC. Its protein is CASRPPGGRETQYF.

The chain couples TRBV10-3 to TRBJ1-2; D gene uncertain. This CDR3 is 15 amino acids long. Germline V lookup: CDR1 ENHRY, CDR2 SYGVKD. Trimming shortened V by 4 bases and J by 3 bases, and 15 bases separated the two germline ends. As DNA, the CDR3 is TGTGCCATCAGTGCCCGCTTAATTCGAGACTATGGCTACACCTTC. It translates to CAISARLIRDYGYTF.